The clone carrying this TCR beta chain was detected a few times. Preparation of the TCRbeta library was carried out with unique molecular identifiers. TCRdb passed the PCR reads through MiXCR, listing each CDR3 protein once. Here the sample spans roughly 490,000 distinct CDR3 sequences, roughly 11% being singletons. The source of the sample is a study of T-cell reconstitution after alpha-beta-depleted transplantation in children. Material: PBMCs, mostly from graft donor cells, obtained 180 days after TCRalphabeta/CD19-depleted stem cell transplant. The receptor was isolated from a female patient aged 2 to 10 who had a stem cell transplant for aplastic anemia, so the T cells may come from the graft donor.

CDR3 sequence reads: CASSQGQGFPNGYTF. CDR3 DNA sequence: TGTGCCAGCTCGCAAGGACAGGGGTTCCCGAATGGCTACACCTTC. The J gene is TRBJ1-2, the V gene TRBV18, with 9 nucleotides matching TRBD1. Trimming at V came to 6 bases and at J to 6 bases, leaving 11 bases not matched to a gene. Looked up from germline, CDR1 is KGHSH and CDR2 is LQKENI. The CDR3 totals 15 residues.